In its sample, the clone carrying this T cell receptor (beta chain) was seen a few times. Its antigen remains unknown. The data were taken from a study of T cell repertoires in cytomegalovirus infection. Study results and limitations: CMV-specific TCR beta clonotypes restricted by HLA-C were the ones dominating the ex vivo response. Accumulated public TCR beta family frequency recognized individuals carrying CMV together with the relevant HLA.

Germline V gene sequence: CDR1 MNHEY, CDR2 SVGAGI. Trimming shortened V by 5 bases and J by 7 bases, and 14 bases separated the two germline ends. This CDR3 spans 14 amino acids. TCRdb analysed the reads with MiXCR anew, one entry per CDR3 protein. The sample includes about 920,000 distinct CDR3 sequences, more than 25% of them seen just once. The clonotype comes from a human donor in good health (CMV status not recorded). Some clones in this sample may be carry-over from other donors' samples. The starting material was cultured CD8+ T cells from PBMCs, obtained from culture after CMV antigen stimulation. The chain employs TRBV6-5 and TRBJ2-2, with D maybe TRBD2 (6 bases). The CDR3 sequence is CASSDWGTGGELFF. Here the CDR3 DNA reads TGTGCCAGCAGTGACTGGGGGACTGGCGGGGAGCTGTTTTTT.